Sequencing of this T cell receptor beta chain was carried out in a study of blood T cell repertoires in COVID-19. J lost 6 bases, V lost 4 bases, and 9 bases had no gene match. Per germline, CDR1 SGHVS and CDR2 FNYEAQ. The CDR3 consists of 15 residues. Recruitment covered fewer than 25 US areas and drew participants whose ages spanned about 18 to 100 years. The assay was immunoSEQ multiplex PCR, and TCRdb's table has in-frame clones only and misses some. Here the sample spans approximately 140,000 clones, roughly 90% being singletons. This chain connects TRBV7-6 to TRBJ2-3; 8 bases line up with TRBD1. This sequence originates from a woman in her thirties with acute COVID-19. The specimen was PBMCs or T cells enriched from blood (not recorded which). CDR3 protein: CASSSPGTGSDTQYF. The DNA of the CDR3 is TGTGCCAGCAGCTCTCCCGGGACAGGCTCGGATACGCAGTATTTT.